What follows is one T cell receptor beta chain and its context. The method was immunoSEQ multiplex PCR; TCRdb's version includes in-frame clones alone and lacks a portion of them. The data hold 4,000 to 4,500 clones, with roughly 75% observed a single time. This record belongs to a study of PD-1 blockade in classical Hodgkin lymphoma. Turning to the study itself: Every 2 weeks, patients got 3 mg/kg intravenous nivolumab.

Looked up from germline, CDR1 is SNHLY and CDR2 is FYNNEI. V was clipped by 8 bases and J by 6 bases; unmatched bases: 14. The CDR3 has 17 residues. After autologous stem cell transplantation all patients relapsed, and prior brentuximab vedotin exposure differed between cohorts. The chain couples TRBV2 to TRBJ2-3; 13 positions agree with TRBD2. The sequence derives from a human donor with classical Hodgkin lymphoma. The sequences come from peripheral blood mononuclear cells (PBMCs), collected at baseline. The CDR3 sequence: CASSPRTSGGRRDTQYF. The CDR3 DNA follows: TGTGCCAGCTCCCCCCGGACTAGCGGGGGCAGGAGGGATACGCAGTATTTT.